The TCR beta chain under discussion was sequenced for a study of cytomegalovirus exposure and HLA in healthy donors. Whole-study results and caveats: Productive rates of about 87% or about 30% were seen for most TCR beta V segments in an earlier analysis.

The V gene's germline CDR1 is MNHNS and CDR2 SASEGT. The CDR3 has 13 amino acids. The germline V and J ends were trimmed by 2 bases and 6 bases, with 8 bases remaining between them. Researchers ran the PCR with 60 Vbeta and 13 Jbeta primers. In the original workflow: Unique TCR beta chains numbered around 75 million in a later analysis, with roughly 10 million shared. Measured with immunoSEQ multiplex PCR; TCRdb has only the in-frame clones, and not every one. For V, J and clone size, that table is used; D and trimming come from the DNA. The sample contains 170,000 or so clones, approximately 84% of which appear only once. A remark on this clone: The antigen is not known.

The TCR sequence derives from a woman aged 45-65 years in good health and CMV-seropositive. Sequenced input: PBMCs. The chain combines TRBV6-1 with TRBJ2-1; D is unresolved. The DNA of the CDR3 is TGTGCCAGCAGTGAAAGAACTACCAATGAGCAGTTCTTC. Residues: CASSERTTNEQFF.